Described below is a single T cell receptor (beta chain) sequence and its context. The antigen remains unidentified. These data are taken from a study of human thymus T cells. Findings and caveats of the study: Thymic and blood repertoires seemed to show skewed V and J gene use. Unrelated individuals had highly overlapping thymic repertoires, as reported in related research.

Sequencing was performed with immunoSEQ multiplex PCR; in TCRdb, only in-frame clones are kept and a portion is missing. Of under 150,000 clones in the sample, approximately 96% were seen once. Obtained as resections during corrective heart surgery, the thymus tissue was then studied. Corrective surgery for congenital heart defects was being performed on the healthy Finnish infants who were the donors. Germline values: CDR1 SEHNR, CDR2 FQNEAQ (reference sequence). This CDR3 spans 14 amino acids. The ends lost 2 bases at V and 2 bases at J; junction bases unmatched: 2. This clonotype was sampled from a boy under two years old with a congenital heart defect but otherwise immunologically healthy. Sequencing input: thymus tissue. The chain links TRBV7-9 to TRBJ1-1; 7 bases agree with TRBD1. The CDR3 loop is CASSLRDSNTEAFF. The CDR3 DNA reads as TGTGCCAGCAGCTTACGGGACAGCAACACTGAAGCTTTCTTT.